This T cell receptor beta chain derives from a study of T cell changes during pregnancy in multiple sclerosis. Method: immunoSEQ multiplex PCR; TCRdb's copy keeps in-frame clones and lacks some. The repertoire holds around 100,000 clones, with about nine tenths as singletons. This CDR3 has 14 residues. Trimming left V 5 bases short and J 7 bases short, with 17 bases between. CDR1 is MNHEY and CDR2 is SMNVEV in the germline V gene (reference sequence). Sequenced material: peripheral blood, taken after pregnancy. The chain employs TRBV27 and TRBJ1-2; weak D call: TRBD1 (6 bases). The sequence was collected from a female donor with multiple sclerosis, enrolled in a pregnancy study. The CDR3 sequence: CASSPTTGSTGYTF. The CDR3 DNA is TGTGCCAGCAGTCCGACCACAGGGTCCACTGGCTACACCTTC.